This TCR beta chain was sequenced in a study of cytomegalovirus exposure and HLA in healthy donors. The study, taken as a whole, reports: In vitro assays verified that three CMV-associated chains recognized CMV antigens specifically.

Profiling relied on immunoSEQ multiplex PCR, and the TCRdb table lists in-frame clones only, not all of them. Of under 250,000 clones in the sample, approximately 90% are singletons; the top ten hold about 3%. Germline V gene lookup returns CDR1 SGHRS and CDR2 YFSETQ. The J segment lost 0 bases and the V segment lost 4 bases, leaving 3 bases of the junction unmatched. The CDR3 is 15 amino acids. About this clone: Its specificity is unknown.

The receptor was isolated from a man between 18 and 29 years old in good health and CMV-seronegative. The chain links TRBV5-1 to TRBJ2-2; 7 nucleotides align to TRBD1. Sequencing was carried out using PBMCs. As DNA, the CDR3 is TGCGCCAGCAGCCACGGGACAGCGAACACCGGGGAGCTGTTTTTT. It yields the protein CASSHGTANTGELFF.